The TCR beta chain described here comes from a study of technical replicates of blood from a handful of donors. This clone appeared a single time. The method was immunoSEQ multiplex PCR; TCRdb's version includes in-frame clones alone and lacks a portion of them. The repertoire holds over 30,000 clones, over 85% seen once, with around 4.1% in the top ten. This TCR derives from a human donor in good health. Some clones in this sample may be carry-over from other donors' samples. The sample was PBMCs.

CDR3 bases: TGTGCCAGCTCACCTCAGGGGGGACAGCCCCAGCATTTT. It specifies CASSPQGGQPQHF. The chain carries TRBV18 and TRBJ1-5; TRBD1 agrees at 7 bases. J lost 7 bases, V lost 3 bases, and 3 bases had no gene match. Germline CDR1 and CDR2: KGHSH and LQKENI. The CDR3 sequence is 13 residues long.